The TCR beta chain described here comes from a study of T cell clones after liver transplantation. TCRdb's copy holds only in-frame clones and misses some; the assay was immunoSEQ multiplex PCR. The table lists more than 95,000 clones, just over 90% of them singletons. J gave up 4 bases and V 4 bases, and 8 bases lay outside the gene matches. Germline V gene data show CDR1 as SGDLS and CDR2 as YYNGEE. The CDR3 is made up of 15 amino acids. The source material was CD4+ T cells from blood, sampled 12 months after liver transplant. The clonotype comes from a human patient who received a liver transplant. Certain T cells may be donor cells from the graft. The chain links TRBV9 to TRBJ2-5; the match to TRBD2 covers 9 bases. CDR3 amino acids: CASSPVAGAVETQYF. The DNA for the CDR3 is TGTGCCAGCAGCCCAGTAGCGGGAGCCGTAGAGACCCAGTACTTC.